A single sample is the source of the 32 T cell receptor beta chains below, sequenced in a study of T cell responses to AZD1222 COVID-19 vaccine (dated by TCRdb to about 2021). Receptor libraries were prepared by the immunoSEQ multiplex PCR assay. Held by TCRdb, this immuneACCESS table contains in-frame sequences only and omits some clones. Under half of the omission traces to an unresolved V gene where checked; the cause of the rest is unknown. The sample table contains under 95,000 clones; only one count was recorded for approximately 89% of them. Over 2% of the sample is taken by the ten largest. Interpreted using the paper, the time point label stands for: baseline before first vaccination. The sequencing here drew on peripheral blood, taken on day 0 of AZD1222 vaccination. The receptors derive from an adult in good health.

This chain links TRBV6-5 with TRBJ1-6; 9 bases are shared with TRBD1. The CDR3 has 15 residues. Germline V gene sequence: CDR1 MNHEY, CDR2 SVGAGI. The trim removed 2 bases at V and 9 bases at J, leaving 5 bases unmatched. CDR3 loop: CASSYLGQGISPLHF. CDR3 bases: TGTGCCAGCAGTTACCTAGGACAGGGGATTTCACCCCTCCACTTT.

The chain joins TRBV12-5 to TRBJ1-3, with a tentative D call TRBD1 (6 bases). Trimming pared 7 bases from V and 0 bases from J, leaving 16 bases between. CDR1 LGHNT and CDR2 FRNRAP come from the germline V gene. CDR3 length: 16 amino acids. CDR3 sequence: CASAPAGAVSGNTIYF. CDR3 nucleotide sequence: TGTGCTAGTGCCCCTGCAGGGGCAGTCTCTGGAAACACCATATATTTT.

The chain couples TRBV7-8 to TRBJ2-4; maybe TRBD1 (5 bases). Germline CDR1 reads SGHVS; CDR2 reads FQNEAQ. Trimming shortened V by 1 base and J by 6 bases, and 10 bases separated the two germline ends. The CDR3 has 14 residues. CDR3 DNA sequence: TGTGCCAGCAGCTTAGTTGGGGCCGGAAACATTCAGTACTTC. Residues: CASSLVGAGNIQYF.

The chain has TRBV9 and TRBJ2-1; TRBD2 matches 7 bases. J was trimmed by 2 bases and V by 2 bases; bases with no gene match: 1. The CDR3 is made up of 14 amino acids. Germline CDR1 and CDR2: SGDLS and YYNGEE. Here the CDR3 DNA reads TGTGCCAGCAGCGTCGGGGGGACCTACAATGAGCAGTTCTTC. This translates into CASSVGGTYNEQFF.

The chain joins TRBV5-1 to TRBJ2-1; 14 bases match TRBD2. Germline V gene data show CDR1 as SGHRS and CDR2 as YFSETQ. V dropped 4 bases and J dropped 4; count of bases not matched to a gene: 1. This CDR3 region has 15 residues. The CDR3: CASSRTSGGYNEQFF. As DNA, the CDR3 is TGCGCCAGCAGCAGGACTAGCGGGGGGTACAATGAGCAGTTCTTC.

CDR3 amino acids: CASSLDSSNQPQHF. In DNA form, the CDR3 reads TGTGCCAGCAGCCTGGACAGTAGCAATCAGCCCCAGCATTTT. The chain employs TRBV5-5 and TRBJ1-5; a weak D match, TRBD1 (6 bases). This CDR3 spans 14 amino acids. Germline loops: CDR1 SGHKS, CDR2 YYEKEE (reference sequence). Trimming stripped 4 bases from V and 0 bases from J, with 8 bases between.

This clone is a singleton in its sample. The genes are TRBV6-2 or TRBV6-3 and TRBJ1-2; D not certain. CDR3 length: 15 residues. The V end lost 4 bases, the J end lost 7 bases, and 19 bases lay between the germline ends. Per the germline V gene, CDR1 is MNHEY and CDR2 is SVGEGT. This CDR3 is CASSSFGSPILGYTF. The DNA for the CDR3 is TGTGCCAGCAGTTCCTTCGGGAGTCCGATCCTTGGCTACACCTTC.

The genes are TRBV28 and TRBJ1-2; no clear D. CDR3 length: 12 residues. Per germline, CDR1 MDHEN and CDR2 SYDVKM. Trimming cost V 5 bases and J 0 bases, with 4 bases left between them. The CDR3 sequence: CASSGSNYGYTF. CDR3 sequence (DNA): TGTGCCAGCAGTGGTTCTAACTATGGCTACACCTTC.

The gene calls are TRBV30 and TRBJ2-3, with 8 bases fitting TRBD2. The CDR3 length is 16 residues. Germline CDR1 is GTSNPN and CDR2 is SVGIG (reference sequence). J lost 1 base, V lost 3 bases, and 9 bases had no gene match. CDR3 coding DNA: TGTGCCTGGAGCCCGGGACTAGTAACGCGCACAGATACGCAGTATTTT. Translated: CAWSPGLVTRTDTQYF.

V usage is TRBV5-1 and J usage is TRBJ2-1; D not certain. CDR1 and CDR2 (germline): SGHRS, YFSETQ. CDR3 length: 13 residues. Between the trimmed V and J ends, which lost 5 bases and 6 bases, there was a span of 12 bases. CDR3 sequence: CASSLTGLNEQFF. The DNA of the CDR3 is TGCGCCAGCAGTCTAACGGGTCTCAATGAGCAGTTCTTC.

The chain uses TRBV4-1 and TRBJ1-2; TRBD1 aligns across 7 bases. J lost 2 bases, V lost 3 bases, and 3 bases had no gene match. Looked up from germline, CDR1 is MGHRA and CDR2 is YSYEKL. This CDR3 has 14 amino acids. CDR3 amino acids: CASSQSTGNYGYTF. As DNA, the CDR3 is TGCGCCAGCAGCCAGTCGACAGGGAACTATGGCTACACCTTC.

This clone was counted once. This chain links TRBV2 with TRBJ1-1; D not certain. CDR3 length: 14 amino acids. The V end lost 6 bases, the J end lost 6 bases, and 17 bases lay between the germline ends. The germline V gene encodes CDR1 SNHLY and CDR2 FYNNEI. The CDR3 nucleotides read TGTGCCAGCAGACAAGGGAGGGCAGAGGCTGAAGCTTTCTTT. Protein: CASRQGRAEAEAFF. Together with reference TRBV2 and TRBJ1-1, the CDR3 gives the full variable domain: EPEVTQTPSHQVTQMGQEVILRCVPISNHLYFYWYRQILGQKVEFLVSFYNNEISEKSEIFDDQFSVERPDGSNFTLKIRSTKLEDSAMYFCASRQGRAEAEAFFGQGTRLTVV.

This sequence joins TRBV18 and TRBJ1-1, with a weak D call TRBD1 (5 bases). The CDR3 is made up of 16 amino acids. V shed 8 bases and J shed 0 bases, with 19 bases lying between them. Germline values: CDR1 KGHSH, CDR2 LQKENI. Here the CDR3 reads CASRADQGPLNTEAFF. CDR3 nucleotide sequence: TGTGCCAGCCGGGCGGATCAGGGTCCCCTGAACACTGAAGCTTTCTTT.

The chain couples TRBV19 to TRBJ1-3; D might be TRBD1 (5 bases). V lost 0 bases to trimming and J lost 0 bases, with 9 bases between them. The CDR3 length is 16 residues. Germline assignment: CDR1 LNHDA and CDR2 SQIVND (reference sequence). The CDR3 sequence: CASSIDAGTSGNTIYF. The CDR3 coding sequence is TGTGCCAGTAGTATAGATGCAGGGACCTCTGGAAACACCATATATTTT.

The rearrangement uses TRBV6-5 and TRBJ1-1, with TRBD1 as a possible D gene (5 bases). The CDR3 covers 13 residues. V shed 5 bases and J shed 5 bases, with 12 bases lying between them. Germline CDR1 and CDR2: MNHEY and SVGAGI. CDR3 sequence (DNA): TGTGCCAGCAGTCCCGAGGGGATTACTGAAGCTTTCTTT. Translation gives CASSPEGITEAFF.

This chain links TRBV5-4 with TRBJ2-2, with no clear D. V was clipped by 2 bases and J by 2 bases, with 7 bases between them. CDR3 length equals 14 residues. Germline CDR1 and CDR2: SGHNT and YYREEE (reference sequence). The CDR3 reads CASSFTANTGELFF. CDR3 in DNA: TGTGCCAGCAGCTTCACAGCTAACACCGGGGAGCTGTTTTTT.

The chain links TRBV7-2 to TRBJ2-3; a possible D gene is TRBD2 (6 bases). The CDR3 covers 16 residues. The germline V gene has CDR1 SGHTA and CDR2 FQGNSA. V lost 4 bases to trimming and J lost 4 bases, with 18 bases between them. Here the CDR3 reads CASSSAGTLPADTQYF. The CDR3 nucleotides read TGTGCCAGCAGCTCCGCCGGGACTCTCCCGGCAGATACGCAGTATTTT.

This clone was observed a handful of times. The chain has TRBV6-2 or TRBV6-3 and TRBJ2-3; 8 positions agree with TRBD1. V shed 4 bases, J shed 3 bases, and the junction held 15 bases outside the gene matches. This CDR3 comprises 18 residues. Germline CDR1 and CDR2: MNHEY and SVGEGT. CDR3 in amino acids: CASSFRRDRYEVTDTQYF. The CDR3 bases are TGTGCCAGCAGTTTCCGCCGGGACAGGTACGAGGTAACAGATACGCAGTATTTT.

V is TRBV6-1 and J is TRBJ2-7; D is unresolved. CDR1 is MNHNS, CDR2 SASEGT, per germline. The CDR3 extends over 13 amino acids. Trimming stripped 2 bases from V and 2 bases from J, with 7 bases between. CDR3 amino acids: CASSEKQTYEQYF. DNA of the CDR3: TGTGCCAGCAGTGAAAAACAGACCTACGAGCAGTACTTC.

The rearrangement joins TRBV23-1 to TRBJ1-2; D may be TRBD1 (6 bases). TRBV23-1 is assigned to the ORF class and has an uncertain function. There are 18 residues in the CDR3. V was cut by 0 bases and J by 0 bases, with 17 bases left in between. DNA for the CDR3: TGCGCCAGCAGTCAATCGGGGCACCGGACAGATGCTAACTATGGCTACACCTTC. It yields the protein CASSQSGHRTDANYGYTF.

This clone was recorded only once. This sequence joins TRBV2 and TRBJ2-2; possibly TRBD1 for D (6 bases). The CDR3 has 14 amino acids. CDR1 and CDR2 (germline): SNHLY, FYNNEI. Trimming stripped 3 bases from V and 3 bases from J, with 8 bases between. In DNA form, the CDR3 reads TGTGCCAGCAGTGAGGACAGTTACACCGGGGAGCTGTTTTTT. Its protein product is CASSEDSYTGELFF.

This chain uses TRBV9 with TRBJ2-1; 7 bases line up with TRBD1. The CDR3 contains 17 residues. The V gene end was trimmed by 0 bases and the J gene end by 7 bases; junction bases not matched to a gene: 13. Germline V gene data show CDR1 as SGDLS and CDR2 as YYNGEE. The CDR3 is CASSVAALRQGKNEQFF. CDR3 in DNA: TGTGCCAGCAGCGTAGCTGCTTTGAGACAGGGAAAGAATGAGCAGTTCTTC. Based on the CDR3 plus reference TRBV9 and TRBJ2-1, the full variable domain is DSGVTQTPKHLITATGQRVTLRCSPRSGDLSVYWYQQSLDQGLQFLIQYYNGEERAKGNILERFSAQQFPDLHSELNLSSLELGDSALYFCASSVAALRQGKNEQFFGPGTRLTVL.

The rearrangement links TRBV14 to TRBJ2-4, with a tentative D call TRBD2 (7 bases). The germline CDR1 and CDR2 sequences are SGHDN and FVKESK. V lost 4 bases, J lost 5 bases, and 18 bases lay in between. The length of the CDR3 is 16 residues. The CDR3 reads CASSLGGTSSQNIQYF. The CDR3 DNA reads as TGTGCCAGCAGCCTCGGGGGGACAAGTAGCCAAAACATTCAGTACTTC.

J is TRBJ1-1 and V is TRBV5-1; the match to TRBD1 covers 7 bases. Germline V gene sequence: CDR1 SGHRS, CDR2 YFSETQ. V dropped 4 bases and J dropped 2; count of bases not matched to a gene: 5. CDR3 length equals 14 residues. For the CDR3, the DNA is TGCGCCAGCAGCGGTCGACAGGGAAACACTGAAGCTTTCTTT. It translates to CASSGRQGNTEAFF.

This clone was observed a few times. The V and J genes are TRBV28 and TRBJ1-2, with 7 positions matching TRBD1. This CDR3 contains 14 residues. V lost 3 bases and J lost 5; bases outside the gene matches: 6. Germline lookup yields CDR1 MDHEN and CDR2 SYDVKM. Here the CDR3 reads CASSLGGQTYGYTF. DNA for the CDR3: TGTGCCAGCAGTTTGGGGGGACAGACATATGGCTACACCTTC.

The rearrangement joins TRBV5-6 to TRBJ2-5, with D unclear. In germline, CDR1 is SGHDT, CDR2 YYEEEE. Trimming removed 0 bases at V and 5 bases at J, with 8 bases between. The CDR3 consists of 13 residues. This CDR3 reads CASSLAWTETQYF. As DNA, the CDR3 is TGTGCCAGCAGCTTGGCCTGGACGGAGACCCAGTACTTC.

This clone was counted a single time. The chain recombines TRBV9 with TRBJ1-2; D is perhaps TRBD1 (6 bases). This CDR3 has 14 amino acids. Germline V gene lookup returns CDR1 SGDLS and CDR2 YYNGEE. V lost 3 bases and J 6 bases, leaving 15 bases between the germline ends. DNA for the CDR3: TGTGCCAGCAGCGGGGGGCTGCGACGCGATGGCTACACCTTC. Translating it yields CASSGGLRRDGYTF. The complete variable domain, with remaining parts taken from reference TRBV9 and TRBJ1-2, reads DSGVTQTPKHLITATGQRVTLRCSPRSGDLSVYWYQQSLDQGLQFLIQYYNGEERAKGNILERFSAQQFPDLHSELNLSSLELGDSALYFCASSGGLRRDGYTFGSGTRLTVV.

The CDR3 region is CSVTLGDTIYF. DNA of the CDR3: TGCAGCGTTACACTGGGGGACACCATATATTTT. The chain couples TRBV29-1 to TRBJ1-3; perhaps TRBD1 as D (5 bases). CDR3 length: 11 amino acids. Germline CDR1 SQVTM, CDR2 ANQGSEA. V shed 5 bases and J shed 8 bases, with 10 bases lying between them.

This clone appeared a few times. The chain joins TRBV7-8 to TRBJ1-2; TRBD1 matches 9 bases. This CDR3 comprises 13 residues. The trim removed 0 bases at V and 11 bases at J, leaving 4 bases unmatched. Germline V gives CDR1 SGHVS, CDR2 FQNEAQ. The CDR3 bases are TGTGCCAGCAGCTTAGCCGGACAGGGGTCATACACCTTC. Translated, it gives CASSLAGQGSYTF.

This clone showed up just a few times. CDR3 protein: CASSLGDQPQHF. DNA for the CDR3: TGTGCCAGCAGCTTGGGCGATCAGCCCCAGCATTTT. The chain joins TRBV5-6 to TRBJ1-5, with D hard to call. Between the trimmed V and J ends, which lost 0 bases and 5 bases, there was a span of 3 bases. CDR3 length: 12 residues. Germline V gene data show CDR1 as SGHDT and CDR2 as YYEEEE.

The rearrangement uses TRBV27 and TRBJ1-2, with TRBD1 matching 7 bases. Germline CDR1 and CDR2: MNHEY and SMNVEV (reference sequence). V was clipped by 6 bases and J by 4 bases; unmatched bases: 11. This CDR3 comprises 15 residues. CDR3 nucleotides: TGTGCCAGCAGCAGGACTCCGGACAGGTCCTATGGCTACACCTTC. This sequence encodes CASSRTPDRSYGYTF.

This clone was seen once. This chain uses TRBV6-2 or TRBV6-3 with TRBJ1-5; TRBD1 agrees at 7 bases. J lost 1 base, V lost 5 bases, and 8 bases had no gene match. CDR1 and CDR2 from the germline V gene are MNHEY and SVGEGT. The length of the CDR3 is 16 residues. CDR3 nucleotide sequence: TGTGCCAGCAGTAGAAGGACAGGTCGAAGCAATCAGCCCCAGCATTTT. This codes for CASSRRTGRSNQPQHF.